The following is a TCR beta chain sequence with its context. Its cognate antigen is unknown. The data originate from a study of cytomegalovirus exposure and HLA in healthy donors. Study-level points and caveats: Most subjects had HLA-A and HLA-B alleles reportedly predicted accurately by TCR beta sequences. Researchers counted roughly 150 TCR beta chains as cytomegalovirus-associated.

The study ran its PCR with 60 Vbeta and 13 Jbeta primers. Sequencing was performed with immunoSEQ multiplex PCR; in TCRdb, only in-frame clones are kept and a portion is missing. The sample records about 130,000 clones, 75% to 85% being singletons. After removal of 6 bases from V and 2 bases from J, the junction contained 10 bases not matched to a gene. This CDR3 has 15 amino acids. The germline V gene has CDR1 MRHNA and CDR2 SNTAGT. This clonotype originated in a man younger than 45 in good health and CMV-seronegative. V and J are TRBV6-4 and TRBJ2-7; 7 nucleotides agree with TRBD2. The sample comprised PBMCs. The CDR3 protein is CASRMERDAPYEQYF. The CDR3 nucleotides are TGTGCCAGCAGGATGGAGCGGGACGCTCCCTACGAGCAGTACTTC.